The 16 T cell receptor beta chains below come from one sample, sequenced in a study of T cells expressing NK-cell markers. Using the 5' RACE reads, TCRdb records one entry per CDR3 protein without DNA. The sample totals about half a million distinct CDR3 sequences. The sequenced sample consisted of blood T cells: a sorted CD56 or NKG2C T cell subset, CD4+ or CD8+ T cells, or bulk PBMC T cells (not recorded which). All receptors come from a woman aged 50 to 65 in good health.

V is TRBV7-2 and J is TRBJ2-7; the D gene TCRdb calls, TRBD1, cannot be checked with no DNA. CDR1 is SGHTA and CDR2 is FQGNSA in the germline V gene. The CDR3 runs to 13 residues. CDR3 region: CASSLLQGFEQYF.

The rearrangement uses TRBV3-1 and TRBJ2-1; TCRdb's assignment of TRBD2 cannot be checked, as there is no DNA. The CDR3 contains 19 residues. Germline values: CDR1 LGHDT, CDR2 YNNKEL (reference sequence). The CDR3 protein is CASSHGGGTSGIIFNEQFF.

The V call is TRBV11-2, the J call TRBJ2-7. This CDR3 region has 12 residues. CDR1 is SGHAT and CDR2 is FQNNGV in the germline V gene. The chain's CDR3 is CASSHRTYEQYF.

V and J are TRBV5-1 and TRBJ2-1; TCRdb's D call of TRBD2 is untestable without DNA. Germline V gives CDR1 SGHRS, CDR2 YFSETQ. This CDR3 has 18 residues. CDR3: CASSLGLAGSQKFHEQFF. The full variable domain, in which reference TRBV5-1 and TRBJ2-1 provide the parts outside the CDR3, is KAGVTQTPRYLIKTRGQQVTLSCSPISGHRSVSWYQQTPGQGLQFLFEYFSETQRNKGNFPGRFSGRQFSNSRSEMNVSTLELGDSALYLCASSLGLAGSQKFHEQFFGPGTRLTVL.

J is TRBJ2-3 and V is TRBV6-1; checking the TCRdb D call of TRBD1 is not possible without DNA. Germline V gene lookup returns CDR1 MNHNS and CDR2 SASEGT. CDR3 length equals 12 residues. The CDR3 loop is CASDGNTDTQYF.

The gene calls are TRBV2 and TRBJ2-3; TCRdb's D call of TRBD1 is untestable without DNA. This CDR3 spans 15 amino acids. Germline assignment: CDR1 SNHLY and CDR2 FYNNEI. CDR3 loop: CASQLRGTRTDTQYF.

The chain joins TRBV5-1 to TRBJ2-2; as DNA is missing, the TRBD2 call by TCRdb cannot be tested. Germline V gene lookup returns CDR1 SGHRS and CDR2 YFSETQ. This CDR3 is 15 amino acids long. CDR3 region: CASSFRASVTGELFF. The variable domain in full, with the rest retrieved from reference TRBV5-1 and TRBJ2-2, is KAGVTQTPRYLIKTRGQQVTLSCSPISGHRSVSWYQQTPGQGLQFLFEYFSETQRNKGNFPGRFSGRQFSNSRSEMNVSTLELGDSALYLCASSFRASVTGELFFGEGSRLTVL.

The genes are TRBV29-1 and TRBJ1-5; TCRdb selects TRBD1, and the lack of DNA leaves this call unchecked. Germline CDR1 SQVTM, CDR2 ANQGSEA. The CDR3 has 13 residues. The CDR3 is CSVGTGGNQPQHF.

J is TRBJ2-1 and V is TRBV5-5; TCRdb designates TRBD1, a call that cannot be tested without DNA. Per germline, CDR1 SGHKS and CDR2 YYEKEE (reference sequence). This CDR3 contains 16 residues. The CDR3 region is CASSPEVNWGDLEQFF.

This chain uses TRBV12-3 or TRBV12-4 with TRBJ1-1. The CDR3 has 13 residues. The CDR3 loop is CASKEFPNTEAFF.

The genes are TRBV30 and TRBJ2-2; with no DNA, the TCRdb D assignment of TRBD1 cannot be verified. There are 11 residues in the CDR3. Germline CDR1 reads GTSNPN; CDR2 reads SVGIG (reference sequence). CDR3: CAQLSGPELFF.

The rearrangement joins TRBV12-3 or TRBV12-4 to TRBJ2-5; as DNA is missing, the TRBD2 call by TCRdb cannot be tested. This CDR3 has 15 residues. CDR3 in amino acids: CASSFASGVGETQYF.

The chain recombines TRBV12-3 or TRBV12-4 with TRBJ1-2; TCRdb reports TRBD1, a call that lacks DNA to check it against. This CDR3 has 12 residues. The CDR3 spells CASSLKGAGYTF.

This rearrangement joins TRBV6-6 to TRBJ1-1; TCRdb selects TRBD1, and the lack of DNA leaves this call unchecked. Germline CDR1 MNHNY, CDR2 SVGAGI (reference sequence). There are 13 residues in the CDR3. CDR3 region: CASKQGRHTEAFF.

The chain is built from TRBV29-1 and TRBJ2-3; no DNA is available, so the TRBD1 call from TCRdb remains unchecked. The length of the CDR3 is 14 residues. Germline assignment: CDR1 SQVTM and CDR2 ANQGSEA. CDR3 sequence reads: CSVEEGARTDTQYF.

J is TRBJ2-3 and V is TRBV5-5; TCRdb selects TRBD2, and the lack of DNA leaves this call unchecked. The length of the CDR3 is 16 residues. Germline CDR1 reads SGHKS; CDR2 reads YYEKEE (reference sequence). CDR3: CASSLLAGLSTDTQYF.